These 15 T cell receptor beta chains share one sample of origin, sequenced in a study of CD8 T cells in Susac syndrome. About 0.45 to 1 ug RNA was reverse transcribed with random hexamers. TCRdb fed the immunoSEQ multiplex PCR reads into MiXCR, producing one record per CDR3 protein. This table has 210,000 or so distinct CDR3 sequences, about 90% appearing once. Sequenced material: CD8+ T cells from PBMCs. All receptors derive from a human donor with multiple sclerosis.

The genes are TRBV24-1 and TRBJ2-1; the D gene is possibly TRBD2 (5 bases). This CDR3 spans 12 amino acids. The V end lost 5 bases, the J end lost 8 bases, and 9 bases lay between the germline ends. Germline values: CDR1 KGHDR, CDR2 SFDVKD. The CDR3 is CATSGQRDEQFF. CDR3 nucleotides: TGTGCCACCAGTGGTCAGAGGGATGAGCAGTTCTTC.

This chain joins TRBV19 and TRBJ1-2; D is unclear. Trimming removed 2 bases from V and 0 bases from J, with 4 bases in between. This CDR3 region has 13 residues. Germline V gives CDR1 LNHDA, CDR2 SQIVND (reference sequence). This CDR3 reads CASSILANYGYTF. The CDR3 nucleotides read TGTGCCAGTAGTATACTGGCTAACTATGGCTACACCTTC.

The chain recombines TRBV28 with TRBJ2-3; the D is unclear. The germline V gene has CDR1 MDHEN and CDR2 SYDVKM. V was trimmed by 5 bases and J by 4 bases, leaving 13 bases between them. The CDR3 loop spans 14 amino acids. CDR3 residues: CASSPEVRADTQYF. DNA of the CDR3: TGTGCCAGCAGTCCCGAGGTGAGAGCAGATACGCAGTATTTT.

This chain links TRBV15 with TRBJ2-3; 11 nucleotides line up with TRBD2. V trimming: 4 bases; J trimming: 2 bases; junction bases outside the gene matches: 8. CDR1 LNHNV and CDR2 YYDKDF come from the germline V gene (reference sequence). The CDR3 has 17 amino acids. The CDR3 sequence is CATSKYRLAGFTDTQYF. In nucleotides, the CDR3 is TGTGCCACCAGCAAATATCGACTAGCGGGGTTCACAGATACGCAGTATTTT.

The CDR3 protein is CAWSVPEMNTEAFF. As DNA, the CDR3 is TGTGCCTGGAGTGTTCCCGAGATGAACACTGAAGCTTTCTTT. The rearrangement links TRBV30 to TRBJ1-1; no clear D. V shed 0 bases and J shed 0 bases, with 8 bases lying between them. Germline loops: CDR1 GTSNPN, CDR2 SVGIG (reference sequence). This CDR3 spans 14 amino acids.

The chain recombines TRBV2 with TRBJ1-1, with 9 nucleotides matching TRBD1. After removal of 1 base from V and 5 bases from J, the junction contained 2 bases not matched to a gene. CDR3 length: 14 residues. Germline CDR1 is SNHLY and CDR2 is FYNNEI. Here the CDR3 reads CASSEGDRETEAFF. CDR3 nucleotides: TGTGCCAGCAGTGAAGGGGACAGGGAAACTGAAGCTTTCTTT.

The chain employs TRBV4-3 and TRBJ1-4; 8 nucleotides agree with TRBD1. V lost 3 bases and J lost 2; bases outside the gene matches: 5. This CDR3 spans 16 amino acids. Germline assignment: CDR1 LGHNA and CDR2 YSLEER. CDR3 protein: CASSHGGQGTNEKLFF. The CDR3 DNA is TGCGCCAGCAGCCACGGCGGACAGGGTACTAATGAAAAACTGTTTTTT.

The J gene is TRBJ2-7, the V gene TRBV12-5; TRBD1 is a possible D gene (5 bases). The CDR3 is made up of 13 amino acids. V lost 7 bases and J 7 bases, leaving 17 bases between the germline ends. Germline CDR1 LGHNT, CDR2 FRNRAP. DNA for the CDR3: TGTGCTAGTGCCCCGCCGGCAGGGTGGGAGCAGTACTTC. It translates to CASAPPAGWEQYF.

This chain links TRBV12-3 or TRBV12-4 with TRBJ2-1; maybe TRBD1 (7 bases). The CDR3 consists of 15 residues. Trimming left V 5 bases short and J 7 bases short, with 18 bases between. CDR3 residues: CASSHSDRSGNEQFF. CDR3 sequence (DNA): TGTGCCAGCAGTCACTCGGACAGGAGCGGGAATGAGCAGTTCTTC.

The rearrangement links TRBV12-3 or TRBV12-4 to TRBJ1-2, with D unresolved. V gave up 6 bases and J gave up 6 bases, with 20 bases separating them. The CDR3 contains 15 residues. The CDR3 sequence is CASSPVGLGWNGYTF. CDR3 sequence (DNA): TGTGCCAGCAGCCCCGTTGGGCTGGGTTGGAATGGCTACACCTTC.

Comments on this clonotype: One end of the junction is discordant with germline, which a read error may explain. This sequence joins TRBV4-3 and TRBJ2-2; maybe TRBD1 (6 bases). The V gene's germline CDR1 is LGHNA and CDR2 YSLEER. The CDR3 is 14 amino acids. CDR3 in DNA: TGTGCCAGCAGCCAAGATAGGGGGACCGGGGAGCTGTTTTTT. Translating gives CASSQDRGTGELFF.

CDR3: CASSPYTGVEQYF. CDR3 DNA sequence: TGTGCCAGCAGCCCGTACACAGGGGTCGAGCAGTACTTC. The chain carries TRBV3-1 and TRBJ2-7; 7 nucleotides align to TRBD1. The V gene end was trimmed by 4 bases and the J gene end by 6 bases; junction bases not matched to a gene: 6. The CDR3 contains 13 residues. Germline V gene sequence: CDR1 LGHDT, CDR2 YNNKEL (reference sequence).

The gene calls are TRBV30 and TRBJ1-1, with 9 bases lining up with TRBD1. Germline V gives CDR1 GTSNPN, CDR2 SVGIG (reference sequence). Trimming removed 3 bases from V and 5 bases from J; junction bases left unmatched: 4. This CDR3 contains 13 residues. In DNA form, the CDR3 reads TGTGCCTGGAGCCAGACAGGGGGGACTGAAGCTTTCTTT. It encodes CAWSQTGGTEAFF.

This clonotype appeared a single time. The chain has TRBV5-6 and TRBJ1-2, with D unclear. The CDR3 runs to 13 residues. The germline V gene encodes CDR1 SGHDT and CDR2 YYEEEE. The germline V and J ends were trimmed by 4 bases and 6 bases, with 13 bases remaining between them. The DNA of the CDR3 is TGTGCCAGCAGCACCCGTAGGAGAGATGGCTACACCTTC. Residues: CASSTRRRDGYTF.

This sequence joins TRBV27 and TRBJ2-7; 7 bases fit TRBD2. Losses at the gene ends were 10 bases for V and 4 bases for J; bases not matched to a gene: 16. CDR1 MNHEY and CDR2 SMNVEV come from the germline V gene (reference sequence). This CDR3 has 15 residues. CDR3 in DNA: TGTGCCACACGACTAGCTGCGCCCTCCTCATACGAGCAGTACTTC. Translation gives CATRLAAPSSYEQYF.